This note documents a single TCR beta chain sequence. Its antigen is currently unknown. The junction does not match germline at one end; this may be a read error. This sample was included in a study of blood T cells in healthy people across ages. Study-wide results and caveats: Strong correlation linked observed beta diversity and percent naive T cells. More naive CD4+ cells and higher diversity marked long-lived donors relative to aged donors.

The second PCR ran roughly 7 to 12 cycles with a sample-barcoded 5' primer and J-beta primers. A template-switch adaptor with 12 random nucleotides tagged each cDNA molecule. From the 5' RACE reads, TCRdb called clonotypes with MiXCR, one entry per CDR3 protein. The profile shows some 860,000 distinct CDR3 sequences, approximately 60% of them singletons. Isolation yielded PBMCs, at least 6.5 million per sample, in every case. The CDR3 has 13 residues. The V gene's germline CDR1 is SGDLS and CDR2 YYNGEE. V gene TRBV9 combines with J gene TRBJ2-5, with 8 nucleotides matching TRBD2. The sequenced material came from blood. The sequence was collected from a middle-aged man in good health. CDR3 DNA: TGTGCCAGCAGTGTAGCGGGAAAAGAGACCCAGTACTTC. It is translated as CASSVAGKETQYF.